Here is one T cell receptor (beta chain) with its context. The antigen remains unidentified. Each patient came to thyroid surgery without any prior treatment (of any kind). V lost 5 bases and J lost 8, with 25 bases in between. Germline CDR1 reads SGHVS; CDR2 reads FQNEAQ. This CDR3 comprises 16 residues. Using MiXCR, TCRdb re-called clones from the PCR reads. Among 14,000 to 15,000 clones, roughly 25% were seen once, and the ten largest hold 7.7%. The data originate from a study of metastatic and nonmetastatic thyroid tumors. Whole-study context: Repertoires from malignant and benign thyroid patients were compared across blood and tumor or nodule tissue.

General observations from the study: Reports indicated that malignant thyroid tumors showed significantly higher TCR beta diversity than benign nodules did, in blood and tumor.

This chain joins TRBV7-8 and TRBJ2-7, with D perhaps TRBD2 (7 bases). The sample consisted of tumor tissue. The receptor comes from a female donor with papillary thyroid cancer or a benign thyroid nodule (not recorded which). Some clones in this sample may be carry-over from other donors' samples. The CDR3 protein is CASSGSIEGGLMKQYF. DNA of the CDR3: TGTGCCAGCAGCGGTTCAATAGAGGGGGGACTAATGAAGCAGTACTTC.